The 20 T cell receptor beta chains below come from one sample, sequenced in a study of glioma-infiltrating T cells after dendritic cell vaccination listed by TCRdb under 2016. The receptor library was made with the immunoSEQ multiplex PCR assay. In its TCRdb copy, this immuneACCESS table keeps in-frame sequences only and misses some clones. Where compared with another copy, unresolved V genes explain less than half of these, and the others have no known cause. The sample table lists tens of thousands of clones, approximately 81% of them with a count of one. 7% to 9% of the sample goes to the ten largest clones. The input for sequencing was blood, taken before dendritic cell vaccination. The receptors were sampled from a human donor with glioblastoma.

The rearrangement joins TRBV18 to TRBJ2-2, with 8 bases identical to TRBD1. V dropped 3 bases and J dropped 3; count of bases not matched to a gene: 12. Germline CDR1 reads KGHSH; CDR2 reads LQKENI. The CDR3 has 18 residues. CDR3 DNA sequence: TGTGCCAGCTCACCTTTGACAGGGGATTTGTTCGACACCGGGGAGCTGTTTTTT. Its translation is CASSPLTGDLFDTGELFF.

The count of this clone is one. The CDR3 loop is CASSQDYTGGAETQYF. Here the CDR3 DNA reads TGTGCCAGCAGCCAAGATTACACAGGGGGCGCCGAGACCCAGTACTTC. This chain uses TRBV4-2 with TRBJ2-5; 9 nucleotides match TRBD1. V lost 0 bases and J lost 5; bases outside the gene matches: 7. Per the germline V gene, CDR1 is LGHNA and CDR2 is YNFKEQ. CDR3 length: 16 amino acids.

The chain links TRBV5-6 to TRBJ1-2; the D gene is possibly TRBD1 (6 bases). Germline V gene sequence: CDR1 SGHDT, CDR2 YYEEEE. This CDR3 has 14 amino acids. Trimming pared 0 bases from V and 2 bases from J, leaving 8 bases between. CDR3 sequence reads: CASSLGQGNYGYTF. DNA for the CDR3: TGTGCCAGCAGCTTGGGGCAGGGGAACTATGGCTACACCTTC.

J is TRBJ2-3 and V is TRBV7-6; 8 nucleotides align to TRBD2. This CDR3 region has 16 residues. The V gene end was trimmed by 5 bases and the J gene end by 7 bases; junction bases not matched to a gene: 14. Germline CDR1 and CDR2: SGHVS and FNYEAQ. For the CDR3, the DNA is TGTGCCAGCAGCCAGCGGGGTAGCGGGGCGTCACATACGCAGTATTTT. Protein product: CASSQRGSGASHTQYF. Supplemented by reference TRBV7-6 and TRBJ2-3, the full variable domain reads GAGVSQSPRYKVTKRGQDVALRCDPISGHVSLYWYRQALGQGPEFLTYFNYEAQQDKSGLPNDRFSAERPEGSISTLTIQRTEQRDSAMYRCASSQRGSGASHTQYFGPGTRLTVL.

As for this clone: Mismatch with germline at one junction end may stem from a read error. This sample also contains other DNA sequences that code for the same CDR3. J is TRBJ1-6 and V is TRBV5-1; D is ambiguous. CDR3 length: 15 residues. Germline V gives CDR1 SGHRS, CDR2 YFSETQ. The CDR3 reads CASSPWAGGNSPLHF. The CDR3 region has the DNA TGCGCCAGCAGCCCGTGGGCGGGTGGGAATTCGCCCCTCCACTTT.

The rearrangement uses TRBV4-2 and TRBJ2-5, with D maybe TRBD2 (5 bases). Germline CDR1 is LGHNA and CDR2 is YNFKEQ. The CDR3 is made up of 17 amino acids. V was pared by 4 bases and J by 4 bases, with 22 bases between. The CDR3 region is CASSPSPGLAARETQYF. The CDR3 DNA reads as TGTGCCAGCAGCCCTTCTCCCGGACTCGCCGCCCGAGAGACCCAGTACTTC.

The chain uses TRBV19 and TRBJ2-7, with a possible D match to TRBD1 (6 bases). Germline lookup yields CDR1 LNHDA and CDR2 SQIVND (reference sequence). Trimming stripped 8 bases from V and 1 base from J, with 12 bases between. The CDR3 consists of 13 residues. The CDR3 protein is CASAITGSYEQYF. The CDR3, as DNA: TGTGCCAGTGCCATTACAGGGTCCTACGAGCAGTACTTC. The full variable domain, with the rest looked up from reference TRBV19 and TRBJ2-7, is DGGITQSPKYLFRKEGQNVTLSCEQNLNHDAMYWYRQDPGQGLRLIYYSQIVNDFQKGDIAEGYSVSREKKESFPLTVTSAQKNPTAFYLCASAITGSYEQYFGPGTRLTVT.

The V call is TRBV7-9, the J call TRBJ2-6, with D possibly matching TRBD1 (6 bases). The CDR3 length is 16 residues. V gave up 4 bases and J gave up 4 bases, with 14 bases separating them. The V gene's germline CDR1 is SEHNR and CDR2 FQNEAQ (reference sequence). The CDR3 bases are TGTGCCAGCAGCTCCGAGGGGGACGGAGGGGCCAACGTCCTGACTTTC. Translating gives CASSSEGDGGANVLTF.

The chain couples TRBV18 to TRBJ2-3; 7 bases line up with TRBD2. Unmatched junction bases numbered 5, after V lost 3 bases and J lost 2 bases. The germline V gene has CDR1 KGHSH and CDR2 LQKENI. This CDR3 has 15 amino acids. This chain's CDR3 is CASSPGGGDTDTQYF. CDR3 DNA: TGTGCCAGCTCACCCGGCGGGGGAGACACAGATACGCAGTATTTT. The full variable domain, in which reference TRBV18 and TRBJ2-3 provide the parts outside the CDR3, is NAGVMQNPRHLVRRRGQEARLRCSPMKGHSHVYWYRQLPEEGLKFMVYLQKENIIDESGMPKERFSAEFPKEGPSILRIQQVVRGDSAAYFCASSPGGGDTDTQYFGPGTRLTVL.

The CDR3 reads CASSWGLEDFYEQYF. The CDR3 nucleotides read TGTGCCAGTAGTTGGGGACTAGAGGATTTCTACGAGCAGTACTTC. V gene TRBV19 combines with J gene TRBJ2-7; 8 bases are a match to TRBD2. The ends lost 5 bases at V and 3 bases at J; junction bases unmatched: 9. Germline values: CDR1 LNHDA, CDR2 SQIVND (reference sequence). The length of the CDR3 is 15 residues. Full variable domain (remainder filled in from reference TRBV19 and TRBJ2-7): DGGITQSPKYLFRKEGQNVTLSCEQNLNHDAMYWYRQDPGQGLRLIYYSQIVNDFQKGDIAEGYSVSREKKESFPLTVTSAQKNPTAFYLCASSWGLEDFYEQYFGPGTRLTVT.

The chain is built from TRBV30 and TRBJ1-1; D is perhaps TRBD1 (5 bases). V dropped 7 bases and J dropped 5 bases, with 11 bases sitting between them. The germline CDR1 and CDR2 sequences are GTSNPN and SVGIG (reference sequence). The CDR3 is made up of 11 amino acids. The chain's CDR3 is CASGALTEAFF. The CDR3 nucleotides are TGTGCCTCTGGGGCCCTGACTGAAGCTTTCTTT.

The V gene is TRBV5-4, the J gene TRBJ2-3, with D tentatively TRBD2 (7 bases). The V gene's germline CDR1 is SGHNT and CDR2 YYREEE (reference sequence). V lost 9 bases and J 8 bases, leaving 22 bases between the germline ends. This CDR3 region has 14 residues. The CDR3 DNA sequence: TGTGCCATGGGGACGGGGGGCCCACAGGGTACGCAGTATTTT. This translates into CAMGTGGPQGTQYF. Based on the CDR3 plus reference TRBV5-4 and TRBJ2-3, the full variable domain is ETGVTQSPTHLIKTRGQQVTLRCSSQSGHNTVSWYQQALGQGPQFIFQYYREEENGRGNFPPRFSGLQFPNYSSELNVNALELDDSALYLCAMGTGGPQGTQYFGPGTRLTVL.

This chain links TRBV2 with TRBJ1-2, with TRBD1 matching 7 bases. The germline V gene encodes CDR1 SNHLY and CDR2 FYNNEI. The CDR3 is 14 amino acids. V dropped 7 bases and J dropped 4; count of bases not matched to a gene: 9. CDR3 protein: CASKDRERIYGYTF. DNA of the CDR3: TGTGCCAGCAAAGACAGGGAGCGCATCTATGGCTACACCTTC. The variable domain in full, completed from reference TRBV2 and TRBJ1-2, reads EPEVTQTPSHQVTQMGQEVILRCVPISNHLYFYWYRQILGQKVEFLVSFYNNEISEKSEIFDDQFSVERPDGSNFTLKIRSTKLEDSAMYFCASKDRERIYGYTFGSGTRLTVV.

The chain joins TRBV2 to TRBJ2-3, with 8 bases lining up with TRBD2. With V trimmed by 5 bases and J by 4 bases, 5 bases remained unmatched. This CDR3 is 14 amino acids long. Germline assignment: CDR1 SNHLY and CDR2 FYNNEI. CDR3 coding DNA: TGTGCCAGCAGTCGGGGGGGACCCGCAGATACGCAGTATTTT. It codes for CASSRGGPADTQYF.

The genes are TRBV11-1 and TRBJ2-5; maybe TRBD1 (5 bases). V was clipped by 5 bases and J by 1 base, with 14 bases between them. The germline V gene encodes CDR1 SGHAT and CDR2 FQDESV (reference sequence). The CDR3 has 15 residues. DNA for the CDR3: TGTGCCAGCAGCCCCCTTCTGCAGGGCCAAGAGACCCAGTACTTC. Amino acid sequence: CASSPLLQGQETQYF.

The rearrangement joins TRBV7-2 to TRBJ1-1, with D unresolved. CDR1 SGHTA and CDR2 FQGNSA come from the germline V gene. Trimming took 5 bases from V and 1 from J, leaving 8 bases between them. The CDR3 has 13 residues. CDR3: CASSRTQNTEAFF. The DNA for the CDR3 is TGTGCCAGCAGCCGGACTCAGAACACTGAAGCTTTCTTT.

This chain uses TRBV5-1 with TRBJ2-5; D is perhaps TRBD2 (6 bases). The CDR3 is made up of 14 amino acids. Germline lookup yields CDR1 SGHRS and CDR2 YFSETQ. V was cut by 0 bases and J by 5 bases, with 11 bases left in between. The CDR3 reads CASSLDGGRETQYF. For the CDR3, the DNA is TGCGCCAGCAGCTTGGACGGGGGTCGGGAGACCCAGTACTTC.

The V call is TRBV2, the J call TRBJ1-6; D is unresolved. The CDR3 covers 15 residues. V was pared by 6 bases and J by 8 bases, with 17 bases between. Germline V lookup: CDR1 SNHLY, CDR2 FYNNEI. The CDR3 spells CASRPRTEGYSPLHF. DNA of the CDR3: TGTGCCAGCAGACCCCGAACAGAGGGATATTCACCCCTCCACTTT.

V usage is TRBV19 and J usage is TRBJ1-4; D is ambiguous. The CDR3 extends over 13 amino acids. Germline values: CDR1 LNHDA, CDR2 SQIVND (reference sequence). The germline V and J ends were trimmed by 0 bases and 10 bases, with 9 bases remaining between them. CDR3 in DNA: TGTGCCAGTAGTATAGATACAAGCGGAAAACTGTTTTTT. It encodes CASSIDTSGKLFF.

The CDR3 DNA is TGTGCCAGCAGCGTCCGAGATACGCAGTATTTT. It translates to CASSVRDTQYF. This chain links TRBV9 with TRBJ2-3; no reliable D call. Deletions cut 2 bases from V and 5 bases from J, with 3 bases between. CDR1 and CDR2 (germline): SGDLS, YYNGEE. This CDR3 has 11 amino acids.